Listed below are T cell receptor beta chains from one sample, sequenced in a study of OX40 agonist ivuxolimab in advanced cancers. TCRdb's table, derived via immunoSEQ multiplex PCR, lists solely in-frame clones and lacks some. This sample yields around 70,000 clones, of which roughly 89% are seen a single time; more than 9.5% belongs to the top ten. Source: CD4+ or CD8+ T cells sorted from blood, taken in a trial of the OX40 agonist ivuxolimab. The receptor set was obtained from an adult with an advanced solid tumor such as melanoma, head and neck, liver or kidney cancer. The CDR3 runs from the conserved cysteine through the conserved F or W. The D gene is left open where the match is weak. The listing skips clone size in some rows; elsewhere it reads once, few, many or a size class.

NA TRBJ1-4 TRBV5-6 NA TGTGCCAGCAGCTTGGGACAGCAAGAAAAACTGTTTTTT CASSLGQQEKLFF
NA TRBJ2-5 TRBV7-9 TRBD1 TGTGCCAGCAGCCCTCGGGACAGGGGTTGGGAGACCCAGTACTTC CASSPRDRGWETQYF
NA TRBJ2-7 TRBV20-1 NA TGCAGTGCTAGACTTTACTACGAGCAGTACTTC CSARLYYEQYF
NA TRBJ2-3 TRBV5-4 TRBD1 TGTGCCAGCAGCTTTGACAGGGGGGGTACGCAGTATTTT CASSFDRGGTQYF
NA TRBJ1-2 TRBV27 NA TGTGCCAGCAGTTTACTCAGGGTGGGCTATGGCTACACCTTC CASSLLRVGYGYTF
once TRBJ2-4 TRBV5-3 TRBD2 TGTGCCACCGACCTTGCGGGGGGTGGAAACATTCAGTACTTC CATDLAGGGNIQYF
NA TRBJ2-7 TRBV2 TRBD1 TGTGCCAGCAAGACAGGGACCTACGAGCAGTACTTC CASKTGTYEQYF
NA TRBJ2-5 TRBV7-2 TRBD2 TGTGCCAGCAGCTTAGCATGGGAGGGCCAAGAGACCCAGTACTTC CASSLAWEGQETQYF
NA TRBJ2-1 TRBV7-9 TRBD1 TGTGCCAGCAGCTTAGGACAGGGGCTGTACACTGAGCAGTTCTTC CASSLGQGLYTEQFF
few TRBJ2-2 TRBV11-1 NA TGTGCCAGCAGCCAGGAGGGAAGTCACGACACCGGGGAGCTGTTTTTT CASSQEGSHDTGELFF
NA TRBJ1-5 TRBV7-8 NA TGTGCCAGCAGCTTAATGGGGGGCGGCAATCAGCCCCAGCATTTT CASSLMGGGNQPQHF